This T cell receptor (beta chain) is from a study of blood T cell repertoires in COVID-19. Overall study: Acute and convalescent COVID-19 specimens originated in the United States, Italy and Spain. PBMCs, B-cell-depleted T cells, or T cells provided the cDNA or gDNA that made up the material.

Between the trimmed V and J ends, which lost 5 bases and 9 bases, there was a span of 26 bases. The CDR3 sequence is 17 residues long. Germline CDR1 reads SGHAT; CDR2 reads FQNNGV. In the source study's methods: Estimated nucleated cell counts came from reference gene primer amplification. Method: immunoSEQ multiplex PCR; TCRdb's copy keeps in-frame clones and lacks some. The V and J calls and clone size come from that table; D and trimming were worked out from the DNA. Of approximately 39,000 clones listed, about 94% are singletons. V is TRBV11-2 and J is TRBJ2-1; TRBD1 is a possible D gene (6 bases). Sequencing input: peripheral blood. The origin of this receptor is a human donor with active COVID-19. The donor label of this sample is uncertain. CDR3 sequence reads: CASSIRLLGGREGEQFF. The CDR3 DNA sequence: TGTGCCAGCAGCATTAGGTTACTTGGGGGCCGCGAAGGTGAGCAGTTCTTC.